These 18 T cell receptor beta chains were sequenced from one sample in a study of T cell changes during pregnancy in multiple sclerosis. Method: immunoSEQ multiplex PCR; TCRdb's copy keeps in-frame clones and lacks some. Here the sample spans under 70,000 clones, roughly nine tenths being singletons. Sequenced material: peripheral blood, taken in the third trimester of pregnancy. These TCRs come from a female donor in good health, enrolled as a control in a pregnancy study.

This clone was observed once. This chain joins TRBV7-9 and TRBJ2-5; D perhaps matches TRBD1 (5 bases). The CDR3 is 14 residues long. The V and J ends lost 3 bases and 3 bases respectively, with 11 bases between them. Germline CDR1 is SEHNR and CDR2 is FQNEAQ (reference sequence). CDR3 nucleotide sequence: TGTGCCAGCAGCTTGAACAGGCTTGAAGAGACCCAGTACTTC. Amino acids: CASSLNRLEETQYF.

The rearrangement links TRBV7-9 to TRBJ2-3; D possibly corresponds to TRBD2 (6 bases). The germline V gene has CDR1 SEHNR and CDR2 FQNEAQ (reference sequence). This CDR3 contains 14 residues. V shed 3 bases and J shed 4 bases, with 11 bases lying between them. CDR3 residues: CASSFGGAADTQYF. For the CDR3, the DNA is TGTGCCAGCAGCTTCGGGGGAGCAGCAGATACGCAGTATTTT. The full variable domain, in which reference TRBV7-9 and TRBJ2-3 provide the parts outside the CDR3, is DTGVSQNPRHKITKRGQNVTFRCDPISEHNRLYWYRQTLGQGPEFLTYFQNEAQLEKSRLLSDRFSAERPKGSFSTLEIQRTEQGDSAMYLCASSFGGAADTQYFGPGTRLTVL.

A single count supports this clone. J is TRBJ2-2 and V is TRBV25-1; 7 bases match TRBD2. V shed 6 bases and J 3 bases; nucleotides not matched to a gene: 10. The CDR3 has 16 residues. The germline gives CDR1 MGHDK, CDR2 SYGVNS. DNA of the CDR3: TGTGCCAGCAGGGGGGGGTCAGGGATAGACACCGGGGAGCTGTTTTTT. It encodes CASRGGSGIDTGELFF.

The DNA for the CDR3 is TGTGCCAGCAGCTTTCTCGGTGGGAGGCCTGAAGCTTTCTTT. Translated, it gives CASSFLGGRPEAFF. The gene calls are TRBV5-8 and TRBJ1-1, with D uncertain. The CDR3 sequence is 14 residues long. The germline gives CDR1 SGHTS, CDR2 YDEGEE. Trimming removed 2 bases at V and 6 bases at J, with 14 bases between.

The J gene is TRBJ2-7, the V gene TRBV2, with 12 nucleotides matching TRBD2. V was pared by 10 bases and J by 6 bases, with 4 bases of the junction left unmatched. Germline V gene sequence: CDR1 SNHLY, CDR2 FYNNEI. This CDR3 contains 12 residues. CDR3 in amino acids: CATTTSGGEQYF. Here the CDR3 DNA reads TGTGCCACCACGACTAGCGGGGGCGAGCAGTACTTC.

The chain recombines TRBV29-1 with TRBJ1-4; weak D call: TRBD1 (6 bases). Germline V gene lookup returns CDR1 SQVTM and CDR2 ANQGSEA. V lost 0 bases and J lost 3, with 14 bases in between. The CDR3 covers 16 residues. CDR3 in amino acids: CSVEDSQGEANEKLFF. The CDR3 coding sequence is TGCAGCGTTGAAGATTCACAGGGTGAGGCTAATGAAAAACTGTTTTTT. Variable domain in full (rest from reference TRBV29-1 and TRBJ1-4): SAVISQKPSRDICQRGTSLTIQCQVDSQVTMMFWYRQQPGQSLTLIATANQGSEATYESGFVIDKFPISRPNLTFSTLTVSNMSPEDSSIYLCSVEDSQGEANEKLFFGSGTQLSVL.

The chain recombines TRBV29-1 with TRBJ2-7, with TRBD2 matching 12 bases. This CDR3 has 14 residues. Germline V gene sequence: CDR1 SQVTM, CDR2 ANQGSEA. CDR3 DNA: TGCACCATAGTAGGACTAGCGGGATCCTACGAGCAGTACTTC. This encodes CTIVGLAGSYEQYF.

The genes are TRBV11-2 and TRBJ2-3, with TRBD2 matching 8 bases. CDR1 and CDR2 (germline): SGHAT, FQNNGV. The CDR3 has 15 amino acids. The ends lost 1 base at V and 6 bases at J; junction bases unmatched: 6. CDR3 loop: CASSLAGRAGDTQYF. CDR3 sequence (DNA): TGTGCCAGCAGCTTAGCCGGGAGGGCCGGGGATACGCAGTATTTT. The full variable domain, its missing parts supplied by reference TRBV11-2 and TRBJ2-3, is EAGVAQSPRYKIIEKRQSVAFWCNPISGHATLYWYQQILGQGPKLLIQFQNNGVVDDSQLPKDRFSAERLKGVDSTLKIQPAKLEDSAVYLCASSLAGRAGDTQYFGPGTRLTVL.

This clone was picked up a small number of times. The chain joins TRBV19 to TRBJ1-6; 7 bases are a match to TRBD1. With V trimmed by 7 bases and J by 7 bases, 7 bases remained unmatched. Germline V gene data show CDR1 as LNHDA and CDR2 as SQIVND (reference sequence). This CDR3 comprises 14 residues. The CDR3 coding sequence is TGTGCCAGTACCAATGACAGGGACAATTCACCCCTCCACTTT. Encoded protein: CASTNDRDNSPLHF. Filled out from reference TRBV19 and TRBJ1-6, the complete variable domain reads DGGITQSPKYLFRKEGQNVTLSCEQNLNHDAMYWYRQDPGQGLRLIYYSQIVNDFQKGDIAEGYSVSREKKESFPLTVTSAQKNPTAFYLCASTNDRDNSPLHFGNGTRLTVT.

The J gene is TRBJ1-1, the V gene TRBV28; D not resolved. Germline CDR1 MDHEN, CDR2 SYDVKM. The V and J ends lost 4 bases and 3 bases respectively, with 9 bases between them. This CDR3 has 13 amino acids. CDR3 nucleotides: TGTGCCAGCAGTTCTGGGCCCTACACTGAAGCTTTCTTT. Translating it yields CASSSGPYTEAFF.

The V call is TRBV19, the J call TRBJ1-5; D not certain. Germline V gene sequence: CDR1 LNHDA, CDR2 SQIVND (reference sequence). This CDR3 has 17 amino acids. V was shortened by 1 base and J by 0 bases, with 13 bases between the two germline ends. The CDR3 nucleotides are TGTGCCAGTAGTATAGTGTCTGGCGGCAATAGCAATCAGCCCCAGCATTTT. It codes for CASSIVSGGNSNQPQHF.

This clone was recorded once. The chain recombines TRBV5-1 with TRBJ2-3; no clear D. CDR1 is SGHRS and CDR2 is YFSETQ in the germline V gene. Trimming left V 2 bases short and J 2 bases short, with 9 bases between. The CDR3 length is 14 residues. As DNA, the CDR3 is TGCGCCAGCAGCTTAACCCCCTACACAGATACGCAGTATTTT. Translating it yields CASSLTPYTDTQYF.

The chain has TRBV5-4 and TRBJ2-1, with TRBD2 identical over 7 bases. Looked up from germline, CDR1 is SGHNT and CDR2 is YYREEE (reference sequence). Trimming at V came to 3 bases and at J to 8 bases, leaving 8 bases not matched to a gene. The CDR3 covers 14 residues. CDR3 nucleotide sequence: TGTGCCAGCAGCTACCTACGGCGGGAGTATGAGCAGTTCTTC. Amino acid sequence: CASSYLRREYEQFF.

The chain carries TRBV2 and TRBJ1-1; no clear D. V was trimmed by 7 bases and J by 1 base, leaving 13 bases between them. CDR3 length: 14 amino acids. Germline V gene data show CDR1 as SNHLY and CDR2 as FYNNEI. This CDR3 reads CASTFRVGNTEAFF. CDR3 nucleotide sequence: TGTGCCAGCACCTTTCGGGTAGGGAACACTGAAGCTTTCTTT.

This clone came up a few times. V and J are TRBV7-2 and TRBJ1-1; 8 nucleotides match TRBD1. Germline assignment: CDR1 SGHTA and CDR2 FQGNSA. The CDR3 totals 13 residues. V shed 7 bases, J shed 5 bases, and the junction held 6 bases outside the gene matches. The CDR3 coding sequence is TGTGCCAGCAACAGGGGGAGTGGAACTGAAGCTTTCTTT. Encoded protein: CASNRGSGTEAFF.

The V and J genes are TRBV28 and TRBJ2-1; the D gene is possibly TRBD1 (5 bases). Germline V gene data show CDR1 as MDHEN and CDR2 as SYDVKM. This CDR3 has 14 amino acids. The V end was cut by 5 bases, the J end by 4 bases, with 12 bases between. Written as DNA, the CDR3 is TGTGCCAGCAGTCCAGGGTCGTCTTACAATGAGCAGTTCTTC. Its translation: CASSPGSSYNEQFF.

J is TRBJ1-3 and V is TRBV4-2; D unresolved. Trimming cost V 0 bases and J 0 bases, with 15 bases left between them. The CDR3 is made up of 18 amino acids. Germline lookup yields CDR1 LGHNA and CDR2 YNFKEQ. The chain's CDR3 is CASSQDLGSGFSGNTIYF. The CDR3 DNA is TGTGCCAGCAGCCAAGATCTGGGCTCGGGATTCTCTGGAAACACCATATATTTT.

V gene TRBV5-1 combines with J gene TRBJ2-5, with TRBD2 matching over 7 bases. Germline CDR1 is SGHRS and CDR2 is YFSETQ. The CDR3 totals 15 residues. With 3 bases clipped from V and 4 bases from J, the junction kept 9 bases outside the gene matches. In nucleotides, the CDR3 is TGCGCCAGCAGCTCCGGGAGGCAGGGTCTAGAGACCCAGTACTTC. Protein sequence: CASSSGRQGLETQYF.